This T cell receptor beta chain was recorded in a study of shared clonotypes between healthy human individuals. Trimming removed 8 bases at V and 4 bases at J, with 14 bases between. The CDR3 loop spans 13 amino acids. Germline CDR1 and CDR2: SEHNR and FQNEAQ (reference sequence). Using immunoSEQ multiplex PCR, the repertoire was profiled, and TCRdb retains in-frame clones only, with some absent. The sample has nearly 1 million clones, 60% to 85% seen once. The sample comprised memory CD4+ T cells sorted from blood. Documented subset: CD45RA-negative fraction. The chain has TRBV7-9 and TRBJ1-2; D call uncertain. The sequence was collected from a man in his late teens or twenties in good health. The CDR3 reads CASGWADPYGYTF. CDR3 DNA sequence: TGTGCCAGCGGCTGGGCCGACCCCTATGGCTACACCTTC.